This entry features one T cell receptor beta chain sequence. The data stem from a study of brain T cells in children with intractable seizures. Here immunoSEQ multiplex PCR was the method, and the copy in TCRdb shows in-frame clones only, minus some. Among tens of thousands of clones, approximately 94% were seen once, and the ten largest hold approximately 1.5%. CDR3 length: 16 residues. The V and J ends lost 5 bases and 3 bases, in that order; junction bases with no gene match: 9. The germline gives CDR1 LNHDA, CDR2 SQIVND (reference sequence). Surgery cases with the highest brain T cell transcript signatures were chosen for sequencing. Patients received at least one anti-epileptic drug before surgery.

The chain combines TRBV19 with TRBJ1-2; 10 nucleotides line up with TRBD1. The sequence was obtained from a boy younger than two with tuberous sclerosis and intractable seizures. The sequencing used peripheral blood, collected at surgery. The CDR3 loop reads CASSPRGQGIHYGYTF. For the CDR3, the DNA is TGTGCCAGTAGTCCGCGGGGACAGGGGATTCACTATGGCTACACCTTC. Full variable domain (missing parts from reference TRBV19 and TRBJ1-2): DGGITQSPKYLFRKEGQNVTLSCEQNLNHDAMYWYRQDPGQGLRLIYYSQIVNDFQKGDIAEGYSVSREKKESFPLTVTSAQKNPTAFYLCASSPRGQGIHYGYTFGSGTRLTVV.